Listed below are T cell receptor beta chains from one sample, sequenced in a study of vaccination effects on CD4 cells after COVID-19. Clones were sequenced by immunoSEQ multiplex PCR, and TCRdb holds only the in-frame ones, with some missing. The sample includes some 79,000 clones, around four fifths of them seen just once. No antigens are known for them. This material consisted of CD4+ T cells from PBMCs cultured with HCoV-229E spike peptides, taken before COVID-19 vaccination. The receptors originated from a human donor who received a COVID-19 vaccine. Both conserved end residues are trimmed from each CDR3.

v_gene,len,j_gene,CDR3aa
TRBV4-3,12,TRBJ1-1,ASSQGGTNTEAF
TRBV4-1,11,TRBJ1-4,ASSRIGVEKLF
TRBV18,13,TRBJ1-5,ASSPQGGISKPQH
TRBV20-1,12,TRBJ2-3,SASSGGALDTQY
TRBV7-9,10,TRBJ1-1,ASRTTGTEAF
TRBV5-6,11,TRBJ1-2,ASSLDRQRGYT
TRBV27,14,TRBJ1-3,ASGEGSQNSGNTIY
TRBV6-6,10,TRBJ1-5,ASSYSGRFLH
TRBV6-5,13,TRBJ2-4,ASRPTFVAKNIQY
TRBV24-1,16,TRBJ2-5,ATSDSGTSGGFVETQY
TRBV24-1,10,TRBJ1-1,ATRGQGTEAF
TRBV27,14,TRBJ2-2,ASRRQGARNTGELF
TRBV7-3,16,TRBJ2-2,ASSLTPPGTGATGELF
TRBV19,13,TRBJ1-5,ASTSTASGNQPQH
TRBV6-5,13,TRBJ2-2,ASRRGLRNTGELF
TRBV5-1,13,TRBJ1-3,ASSLGGVSGNTIY
TRBV5-1,13,TRBJ1-1,ASSLSGQGATEAF
TRBV6-1,14,TRBJ2-2,ASSEVGSFGTGELF
TRBV9,14,TRBJ2-3,ASSVVSGGFTDTQY
TRBV2,11,TRBJ2-1,ASSEFGGGTTV
TRBV12-5,16,TRBJ2-4,ASGWAGWGGATKNIQY
TRBV5-5,12,TRBJ1-1,ASSAARDSPEAF
TRBV27,14,TRBJ2-3,ASRFSPPQGTDTQY
TRBV7-3,14,TRBJ2-3,ASSSTPLAGGGTQY
TRBV10-3,13,TRBJ2-1,AISSQGTGLNEQF
TRBV24-1,14,TRBJ2-3,ATSDTLAGNTDTQY
TRBV5-1,13,TRBJ2-3,ASSFSVAGTDTQY
TRBV5-1,14,TRBJ1-5,ASSPGQGNSNQPQH
TRBV4-1,13,TRBJ1-4,ASSFSGERAGKLF
TRBV6-6,11,TRBJ1-6,ASSYGLNSPLH
TRBV5-5,15,TRBJ1-3,ASSSTDRLGPGNTIY
TRBV2,10,TRBJ1-1,ASSRQAGEAF
TRBV11-1,11,TRBJ1-1,ASSLLKGMEAF
TRBV5-5,13,TRBJ2-1,ASSLMSQGFNEQF
TRBV18,13,TRBJ2-5,ASSPLAGGQETQY
TRBV19,12,TRBJ1-4,ASSISQGAGKLF